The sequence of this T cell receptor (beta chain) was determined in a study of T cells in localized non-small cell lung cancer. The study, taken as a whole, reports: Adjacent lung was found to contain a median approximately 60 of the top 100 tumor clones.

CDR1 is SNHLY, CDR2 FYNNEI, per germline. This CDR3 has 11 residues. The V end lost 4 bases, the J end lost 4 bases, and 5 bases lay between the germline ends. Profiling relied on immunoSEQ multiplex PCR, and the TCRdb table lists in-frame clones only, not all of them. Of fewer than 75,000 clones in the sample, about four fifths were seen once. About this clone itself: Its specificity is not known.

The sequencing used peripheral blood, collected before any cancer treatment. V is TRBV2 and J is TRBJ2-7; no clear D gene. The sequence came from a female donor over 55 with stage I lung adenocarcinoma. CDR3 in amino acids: CASSGGYEQYF. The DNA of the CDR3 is TGTGCCAGCAGTGGGGGTTACGAGCAGTACTTC.